These T cell receptor beta chains were read from a single sample in a study of cytomegalovirus exposure and HLA in healthy donors. Profiled with immunoSEQ multiplex PCR; TCRdb holds only in-frame clones, not every one. The sample holds roughly 140,000 clones, over 75% seen once. The sample was PBMCs. The receptors were gathered from a male donor in good health and CMV-seronegative. The CDR3 runs from the conserved cysteine through the conserved F or W. A D gene is named only where the DNA matches it firmly. Expanded clones get a size class; other rows say once, few or many, or leave the size out.

abundance	v_gene	d_gene	j_gene	CDR3nt	CDR3aa
.	TRBV18	TRBD2	TRBJ2-1	TGTGCCAGCTCACCTGCGGGGGAGGGCAATGAGCAGTTCTTC	CASSPAGEGNEQFF
once	TRBV5-1	TRBD1	TRBJ2-5	TGCGCCAGCAGCCTAGCCGGGACAGGGGTAGAGACCCAGTACTTC	CASSLAGTGVETQYF
.	TRBV6-5	TRBD1	TRBJ1-2	TGTGCCAGCAGTTTCATCCGGGACAGGGGCTATGGCTACACCTTC	CASSFIRDRGYGYTF
once	TRBV7-2	TRBD2	TRBJ2-7	TGTGCCAGCAGAATAGCGGGGTCCTACGAGCAGTACTTC	CASRIAGSYEQYF
.	TRBV11-1	TRBD1	TRBJ2-3	TGTGCCAGCAGCCCCCGGGACAGGGGACGCACAGATACGCAGTATTTT	CASSPRDRGRTDTQYF
.	TRBV2	TRBD1	TRBJ2-4	TGTGCCAGCAGTGAATTTGGGGGACAGGGGTTAAACATTCAGTACTTC	CASSEFGGQGLNIQYF
.	TRBV4-3	.	TRBJ1-4	TGCGCCAGCAGCCAGGGCCTAACTCCAACTAATGAAAAACTGTTTTTT	CASSQGLTPTNEKLFF
few	TRBV5-8	.	TRBJ1-6	TGTGCCAGCAGCTTTATCAGCAGGGGCTGGAATTCACCCCTCCACTTT	CASSFISRGWNSPLHF
.	TRBV9	TRBD1	TRBJ1-4	TGTGCCAGCAGCGTAGTCGGGACAGGGAATGAAAAACTGTTTTTT	CASSVVGTGNEKLFF
.	TRBV7-8	TRBD1	TRBJ2-2	TGTGCCAGCAGCTTAGGGACAGGGGTGGCCGGGGAGCTGTTTTTT	CASSLGTGVAGELFF
.	TRBV19	TRBD2	TRBJ2-1	TGTGCCAGTAGTATTAGAACTAGCGGGAGGAGGGGTCATGAGCAGTTCTTC	CASSIRTSGRRGHEQFF
.	TRBV2	TRBD2	TRBJ2-5	TGTGCCAGCAGCCCGGGACTAGCATTCGGAGAGACCCAGTACTTC	CASSPGLAFGETQYF
.	TRBV30	.	TRBJ2-5	TGTGCCTGGAGGCGGACTGGCGGAAAGAAAGAGACCCAGTACTTC	CAWRRTGGKKETQYF
.	TRBV7-9	TRBD1	TRBJ1-6	TGTGCCAGCAGCTTAGGGGGACAGAGTTATTCACCCCTCCACTTT	CASSLGGQSYSPLHF
few	TRBV19	TRBD2	TRBJ2-2	TGTGCCAGTAGAGCAGTTCGGAGCGGGAGGGCGAACACCGGGGAGCTGTTTTTT	CASRAVRSGRANTGELFF
.	TRBV27	.	TRBJ2-7	TGTGCCAGCAGACGGTCGCTACAGCCCTCCTACGAGCAGTACTTC	CASRRSLQPSYEQYF
.	TRBV19	.	TRBJ2-2	TGTGCCAGTAGTATCTGGGGGCGCCGAGACGGGGAGCTGTTTTTT	CASSIWGRRDGELFF
.	TRBV13	.	TRBJ1-1	TGTGCCAGCAGCTTAGGACCCCGGGGGTCTGAAGCTTTCTTT	CASSLGPRGSEAFF
.	TRBV11-2	.	TRBJ2-7	TGTGCCAGCAGCTTAGCCAGGGGCCCCCACTACGAGCAGTACTTC	CASSLARGPHYEQYF
.	TRBV18	TRBD2	TRBJ2-3	TGTGCCAGCTCACCTATAGCGGGGGTAGATACGCAGTATTTT	CASSPIAGVDTQYF
.	TRBV5-4	.	TRBJ2-5	TGTGCCAGCAGCTTGGCCGAGCAAGAGACCCAGTACTTC	CASSLAEQETQYF
.	TRBV18	.	TRBJ1-3	TGTGCCAGCTCACCCCTCGGGACACGTCTCTCTGGAAACACCATATATTTT	CASSPLGTRLSGNTIYF
.	TRBV5-1	.	TRBJ1-1	TGCGCCAGCAGCTTGGAGGGGTTGAACACTGAAGCTTTCTTT	CASSLEGLNTEAFF
.	TRBV25-1	.	TRBJ2-7	TGTGCCAGCAGTGACGGGACACCAGGCTCCTACGAGCAGTACTTC	CASSDGTPGSYEQYF
.	TRBV15	TRBD1	TRBJ1-5	TGTGCCACCAGCTGGGGGGGACAGGGCCCCTCTTGGAAGCCCCAGCATTTT	CATSWGGQGPSWKPQHF
.	TRBV5-1	TRBD2	TRBJ2-7	TGCGCCAGCAGCTTGGCCGGGACTAGCGGACCCTACGAGCAGTACTTC	CASSLAGTSGPYEQYF
.	TRBV6-6	TRBD1	TRBJ1-6	TGTGCCAGCAGTTACCCCGACAGGGTCAATTCACCCCTCCACTTT	CASSYPDRVNSPLHF
.	TRBV19	.	TRBJ1-4	TGTGCCAGTAGTATTGGGCCAGGCCTAACTAATGAAAAACTGTTTTTT	CASSIGPGLTNEKLFF
.	TRBV9	TRBD1	TRBJ1-2	TGTGCCAGCAGCCCCGGGACAGGAAACTATGGCTACACCTTC	CASSPGTGNYGYTF
.	TRBV7-6	TRBD2	TRBJ2-1	TGTGCCAGCAGCTTAGGGGAGGGCAATGAGCAGTTCTTC	CASSLGEGNEQFF
.	TRBV5-5	.	TRBJ1-1	TGTGCCAGCAGCTTGGCGGCCAGGGTGAGAGAGACTGAAGCTTTCTTT	CASSLAARVRETEAFF
.	TRBV9	TRBD2	TRBJ2-2	TGTGCCAGCAGCGTAGCAACGAGAGCGGGGGCCGGATCCGGGGAGCTGTTTTTT	CASSVATRAGAGSGELFF
.	TRBV12-5	.	TRBJ1-2	TGTGCTAGTGGTTTGTCAGTGTCCTATGGCTACACCTTC	CASGLSVSYGYTF
.	TRBV7-9	TRBD1	TRBJ1-1	TGTGCCAGCAGCCCGAGGTTGGGACAGGTTGAATCAATGAACACTGAAGCTTTCTTT	CASSPRLGQVESMNTEAFF
.	TRBV28	.	TRBJ1-3	TGTGCCAGCAGCCCGATCCTAGGGGGCTCTGGAAACACCATATATTTT	CASSPILGGSGNTIYF
.	TRBV29-1	TRBD2	TRBJ2-1	TGCAGCGTTGAGTTAGCGGGGGCTATCTCCTACAATGAGCAGTTCTTC	CSVELAGAISYNEQFF
.	TRBV5-1	TRBD2	TRBJ2-1	TGCGCCAGCAACCTCGCCGGGACTACCACCTACAATGAGCAGTTCTTC	CASNLAGTTTYNEQFF
.	TRBV9	.	TRBJ2-3	TGTGCCAGCAGCTCCCAAGGCGGGGCTATGAGCACAGATACGCAGTATTTT	CASSSQGGAMSTDTQYF
.	TRBV27	TRBD1	TRBJ2-7	TGTGCCAGCAGTCCCCGGGACAGGCCGGCCTACGAGCAGTACTTC	CASSPRDRPAYEQYF
.	TRBV29-1	TRBD2	TRBJ2-1	TGCAGCGTTGTGACTAGCGGGTGGGAGCAGTTCTTC	CSVVTSGWEQFF
.	TRBV6-5	.	TRBJ1-3	TGTGCCAGCAGTCCTCGCTCTGGAAACACCATATATTTT	CASSPRSGNTIYF
.	TRBV19	TRBD1	TRBJ1-1	TGTGCCAGTAGGAAGACAGGGGTTATAATGAACACTGAAGCTTTCTTT	CASRKTGVIMNTEAFF
.	TRBV14	.	TRBJ2-2	TGTGCCAGCGGCCCTACGCACACCGGGGAGCTGTTTTTT	CASGPTHTGELFF
.	TRBV7-2	.	TRBJ1-3	TGTGCCAGCAGACCACATGGACAGTCGACCGGAAACACCATATATTTT	CASRPHGQSTGNTIYF
.	TRBV18	.	TRBJ1-2	TGTGCCAGCTCCTCCTCTCTCCCTGGGGGCGATAACTATGGCTACACCTTC	CASSSSLPGGDNYGYTF
.	TRBV7-9	.	TRBJ1-1	TGTGCCAGCAGCTTAAATGGGGGAGGAACTGAAGCTTTCTTT	CASSLNGGGTEAFF
.	TRBV7-7	TRBD1	TRBJ1-2	TGTGCCAGCAGCCCAGGGACAGGGGGTCGCGGTGGCTACACCTTC	CASSPGTGGRGGYTF
.	TRBV23-1	.	TRBJ1-6	TGCGCCAGCAGTCAAGTTGAGGGGGGAGGGAATTCACCCCTCCACTTT	CASSQVEGGGNSPLHF